The 14 T cell receptor beta chains presented below share a single source sample, sequenced in a study of blood T cell repertoires in COVID-19. Generated by immunoSEQ multiplex PCR, the TCRdb table keeps only in-frame clones and is missing some. The sample holds 410,000 or so clones; around nine tenths are singletons and the top ten take 1.5% to 1.8%. The sample comprised peripheral blood. Source of these receptors: a woman between 35 and 50 years old with COVID-19, enrolled during active disease.

This sequence joins TRBV28 and TRBJ1-5, with 7 bases identical to TRBD1. This CDR3 has 13 residues. J was trimmed by 7 bases and V by 6 bases; bases with no gene match: 6. Germline values: CDR1 MDHEN, CDR2 SYDVKM. The DNA of the CDR3 is TGTGCCAGCAGGACCTCACAGGGGCAGCCCCAGCATTTT. Amino acids: CASRTSQGQPQHF.

The chain joins TRBV4-3 to TRBJ1-1; D gene ambiguous. Trimming took 1 base from V and 1 from J, leaving 10 bases between them. The CDR3 extends over 15 amino acids. The V gene's germline CDR1 is LGHNA and CDR2 YSLEER. In DNA, the CDR3 is TGCGCCAGCAGCCAAGGAGACGAGGGGAACACTGAAGCTTTCTTT. Translating it yields CASSQGDEGNTEAFF.

This chain joins TRBV12-3 or TRBV12-4 and TRBJ1-6, with D unclear. The CDR3 covers 13 residues. V lost 4 bases and J lost 5, with 6 bases in between. This CDR3 is CASSSYDNSPLHF. CDR3 DNA: TGTGCCAGCAGTTCGTATGATAATTCACCCCTCCACTTT.

The CDR3 loop reads CASSPDGQGGTEAFF. The CDR3 nucleotides are TGTGCCAGCAGCCCCGATGGACAGGGGGGCACTGAAGCTTTCTTT. The V gene is TRBV7-3, the J gene TRBJ1-1; TRBD1 agrees at 10 bases. The V and J ends lost 5 bases and 4 bases, in that order; junction bases with no gene match: 7. Germline lookup yields CDR1 SGHTA and CDR2 FQGTGA. The CDR3 spans 15 residues.

This rearrangement joins TRBV6-5 to TRBJ2-3; 8 nucleotides agree with TRBD2. CDR1 MNHEY and CDR2 SVGAGI come from the germline V gene. There are 13 residues in the CDR3. V shed 7 bases and J 6 bases; nucleotides not matched to a gene: 6. The CDR3 nucleotides read TGTGCCAGCAAAGCGGGAGTATGGGATACGCAGTATTTT. Translation: CASKAGVWDTQYF.

V and J are TRBV18 and TRBJ2-1; 7 nucleotides align to TRBD1. CDR1 is KGHSH and CDR2 is LQKENI in the germline V gene. The CDR3 runs 18 residues. Trimming at V came to 4 bases and at J to 4 bases, leaving 16 bases not matched to a gene. The CDR3 loop reads CASSQLSQGPTDYNEQFF. CDR3 DNA: TGTGCCAGCTCACAACTCTCACAGGGGCCGACTGATTACAATGAGCAGTTCTTC.

The chain links TRBV28 to TRBJ1-2; D remains unclear. The CDR3 covers 12 residues. Between the trimmed V and J ends, which lost 5 bases and 1 base, there was a span of 5 bases. Germline assignment: CDR1 MDHEN and CDR2 SYDVKM. Here the CDR3 reads CASSQFNYGYTF. The CDR3 DNA follows: TGTGCCAGCAGTCAGTTTAACTATGGCTACACCTTC.

The table lists this clone with a count of one. The V gene is TRBV2, the J gene TRBJ2-5; TRBD1 might be the D (6 bases). V was shortened by 9 bases and J by 4 bases, with 15 bases between the two germline ends. Germline-derived CDR1 and CDR2 are SNHLY and FYNNEI. The CDR3 is made up of 13 amino acids. CDR3 nucleotide sequence: TGTGCCAGTCGGGACCTCAGGGGAGAGACCCAGTACTTC. This gives the protein CASRDLRGETQYF. Using reference TRBV2 and TRBJ2-5 for the parts outside the CDR3, the full variable domain is EPEVTQTPSHQVTQMGQEVILRCVPISNHLYFYWYRQILGQKVEFLVSFYNNEISEKSEIFDDQFSVERPDGSNFTLKIRSTKLEDSAMYFCASRDLRGETQYFGPGTRLLVL.

The chain combines TRBV27 with TRBJ2-5; 9 nucleotides match TRBD1. Germline lookup yields CDR1 MNHEY and CDR2 SMNVEV (reference sequence). With V trimmed by 3 bases and J by 6 bases, 5 bases remained unmatched. CDR3 length equals 14 residues. The CDR3 loop reads CASSFGTGQQTQYF. The CDR3 bases are TGTGCCAGCAGTTTCGGGACAGGGCAACAGACCCAGTACTTC.

The chain is built from TRBV7-8 and TRBJ1-1; 8 bases agree with TRBD1. The CDR3 is 14 residues long. The ends lost 3 bases at V and 10 bases at J; junction bases unmatched: 10. Germline CDR1 is SGHVS and CDR2 is FQNEAQ. CDR3 region: CASSLSTGDGGAFF. In DNA form, the CDR3 reads TGTGCCAGCAGCTTGTCGACAGGGGACGGCGGAGCTTTCTTT. Combining the CDR3 with reference TRBV7-8 and TRBJ1-1 gives the whole variable domain GAGVSQSPRYKVAKRGQDVALRCDPISGHVSLFWYQQALGQGPEFLTYFQNEAQLDKSGLPSDRFFAERPEGSVSTLKIQRTQQEDSAVYLCASSLSTGDGGAFFGQGTRLTVV.

This clone was counted once. The J gene is TRBJ1-3, the V gene TRBV6-1; D ambiguous. Trimming removed 2 bases at V and 0 bases at J, with 8 bases between. Germline V gene sequence: CDR1 MNHNS, CDR2 SASEGT. The CDR3 runs to 15 residues. Written as DNA, the CDR3 is TGTGCCAGCAGTGAATTCCCAGGCTCTGGAAACACCATATATTTT. This translates into CASSEFPGSGNTIYF.

CDR3 in amino acids: CASRRPGTINEKLFF. CDR3 DNA sequence: TGCGCCAGCAGGCGCCCCGGGACAATCAATGAAAAACTGTTTTTT. V is TRBV5-1 and J is TRBJ1-4; D is possibly TRBD1 (6 bases). Per the germline V gene, CDR1 is SGHRS and CDR2 is YFSETQ. Between the trimmed V and J ends, which lost 5 bases and 5 bases, there was a span of 16 bases. The CDR3 contains 15 residues.

The chain couples TRBV11-2 to TRBJ2-1; D may be TRBD2 (6 bases). CDR3 size: 16 residues. V shed 1 base and J shed 5 bases, with 15 bases lying between them. The germline CDR1 and CDR2 sequences are SGHAT and FQNNGV. In DNA form, the CDR3 reads TGTGCCAGCAGCTTAGCGGGTGGCGGGATCGACAATGAGCAGTTCTTC. It translates to CASSLAGGGIDNEQFF.

This chain uses TRBV7-9 with TRBJ2-5, with TRBD1 matching over 7 bases. CDR1 and CDR2 from the germline V gene are SEHNR and FQNEAQ (reference sequence). Trimming removed 5 bases from V and 5 bases from J; junction bases left unmatched: 14. The CDR3 loop spans 16 amino acids. The CDR3 DNA follows: TGTGCCAGCAGCGAAAGGGGACAGAGTCCCTGGGAGACCCAGTACTTC. Translation: CASSERGQSPWETQYF.